The clone carrying this T cell receptor beta chain was seen only once. The data derive from a study of blood T cells in healthy people across ages. Then a second PCR, running about 7 to 11 cycles, was carried out with a sample-barcoded 5' primer and a J-beta primer mix. TCRdb reprocessed the 5' RACE reads via MiXCR and lists one record per CDR3 protein. The sample includes about 1.4 million distinct CDR3 sequences, roughly 59% seen only once; the top ten take 6.5% to 8.5%. J was trimmed by 2 bases and V by 2 bases; bases with no gene match: 5. Germline CDR1 is MGHDK and CDR2 is SYGVNS. This CDR3 spans 16 amino acids.

Material: blood. The chain has TRBV25-1 and TRBJ2-3; 9 bases are a match to TRBD2. The sequence came from a man aged 18-30 years in good health. CDR3 DNA sequence: TGTGCCAGCAGTGAAGCTCTAGCGGGGACCACAGATACGCAGTATTTT. It specifies CASSEALAGTTDTQYF.